Presented here are 18 T cell receptor beta chains from one specimen sequenced in a study of graft-versus-host responses after intestinal transplantation. The repertoire was sequenced with immunoSEQ multiplex PCR; TCRdb's copy has only in-frame clones and lacks some. The sample has around 33,000 clones; about 93% are singletons. The material was PBMCs, obtained 16 days after intestinal transplant. These receptors all stem from a human patient who received an intestinal transplant, so some T cells may come from the graft donor.

V usage is TRBV28 and J usage is TRBJ2-7; D remains ambiguous. Germline CDR1 reads MDHEN; CDR2 reads SYDVKM. CDR3 length equals 12 residues. Trimming left V 3 bases short and J 0 bases short, with 3 bases between. Here the CDR3 DNA reads TGTGCCAGCAGTTTCAGCTCCTACGAGCAGTACTTC. This gives the protein CASSFSSYEQYF.

The chain combines TRBV2 with TRBJ1-2; TRBD1 matches 9 bases. From germline, CDR1 is SNHLY and CDR2 FYNNEI. V was clipped by 10 bases and J by 6 bases; unmatched bases: 12. The CDR3 length is 14 residues. Here the CDR3 DNA reads TGTGCCACTTCAAACAGGGGGCGCCTGGATGGCTACACCTTC. This translates into CATSNRGRLDGYTF. Filled out from reference TRBV2 and TRBJ1-2, the complete variable domain reads EPEVTQTPSHQVTQMGQEVILRCVPISNHLYFYWYRQILGQKVEFLVSFYNNEISEKSEIFDDQFSVERPDGSNFTLKIRSTKLEDSAMYFCATSNRGRLDGYTFGSGTRLTVV.

This clone has just one count. The chain combines TRBV10-2 with TRBJ2-5; D is perhaps TRBD1 (5 bases). The CDR3 has 14 amino acids. Trimming shortened V by 4 bases and J by 5 bases, and 14 bases separated the two germline ends. CDR1 and CDR2 (germline): WSHSY, SAAADI. CDR3 coding DNA: TGCGCCAGCAGTGTGCAGGGTCGGTCGGAGACCCAGTACTTC. It specifies CASSVQGRSETQYF.

This clone was observed once. The chain couples TRBV11-2 to TRBJ2-3; the match to TRBD2 covers 9 bases. This CDR3 has 17 amino acids. The J segment lost 2 bases and the V segment lost 1 base, leaving 7 bases of the junction unmatched. The germline V gene encodes CDR1 SGHAT and CDR2 FQNNGV. CDR3 residues: CASSLVVAGVITDTQYF. The CDR3 nucleotides read TGTGCCAGCAGCTTAGTGGTAGCGGGAGTGATCACAGATACGCAGTATTTT.

The rearrangement uses TRBV16 and TRBJ2-5; the match to TRBD1 covers 10 bases. The DNA end favors TRBJ2-7, so the J call may be wrong. Germline V gene sequence: CDR1 KGHSY, CDR2 FQNENV. The CDR3 loop spans 17 amino acids. The DNA for the CDR3 is TGTGCCAGCAGCCAAGTGTTGGGACAGGGGTCCTCCTACGAGCAGTACTTC. Translated: CASSQVLGQGSSYEQYF.

The V and J genes are TRBV4-3 and TRBJ1-1, with D uncertain. This CDR3 is built from 15 residues. V was shortened by 0 bases and J by 2 bases, with 10 bases between the two germline ends. Germline CDR1 and CDR2: LGHNA and YSLEER. Here the CDR3 reads CASSQDITVNTEAFF. In nucleotides, the CDR3 is TGCGCCAGCAGCCAAGATATTACAGTAAACACTGAAGCTTTCTTT.

The V gene is TRBV28, the J gene TRBJ2-7; 10 bases map to TRBD1. V shed 5 bases, J shed 1 base, and the junction held 5 bases outside the gene matches. The CDR3 has 15 residues. Germline-derived CDR1 and CDR2 are MDHEN and SYDVKM. The CDR3 region is CASSPTGGKSYEQYF. CDR3 bases: TGTGCCAGCAGTCCGACAGGGGGCAAATCCTACGAGCAGTACTTC.

The gene calls are TRBV6-1 and TRBJ2-2, with D perhaps TRBD2 (6 bases). The CDR3 covers 15 residues. Germline CDR1 MNHNS, CDR2 SASEGT. V shed 7 bases and J shed 5 bases, with 17 bases lying between them. CDR3 DNA sequence: TGTGCCAGCATGGGGACTTTTGACATGACCGGGGAGCTGTTTTTT. Translated, it gives CASMGTFDMTGELFF.

This clone appeared once. This sequence joins TRBV7-9 and TRBJ2-1; D is unclear. CDR1 SEHNR and CDR2 FQNEAQ come from the germline V gene (reference sequence). The CDR3 covers 12 residues. V was shortened by 6 bases and J by 8 bases, with 11 bases between the two germline ends. The chain's CDR3 is CASSRAEDEQFF. In nucleotides, the CDR3 is TGTGCCAGCAGTCGCGCTGAAGATGAGCAGTTCTTC.

This rearrangement joins TRBV4-1 to TRBJ2-7, with TRBD1 matching over 7 bases. Germline V lookup: CDR1 MGHRA, CDR2 YSYEKL. With V trimmed by 5 bases and J by 1 base, 8 bases remained unmatched. This CDR3 spans 15 amino acids. The CDR3 coding sequence is TGCGCCAGCAGCTCCCGGGACAGTGAGTCCTACGAGCAGTACTTC. It encodes CASSSRDSESYEQYF.

V usage is TRBV6-1 and J usage is TRBJ1-6, with TRBD1 identical over 7 bases. Germline V gives CDR1 MNHNS, CDR2 SASEGT. V lost 4 bases to trimming and J lost 10 bases; unmatched junction nucleotides: 7. CDR3 length equals 14 residues. The CDR3 reads CASSGETGYSPLHF. The CDR3 DNA sequence: TGTGCCAGCAGTGGTGAGACAGGGTACTCACCCCTCCACTTT.

V usage is TRBV2 and J usage is TRBJ2-7; D is unclear. Trimming stripped 6 bases from V and 1 base from J, with 4 bases between. The germline V gene has CDR1 SNHLY and CDR2 FYNNEI. The CDR3 is 11 residues long. The CDR3 loop reads CASRQSYEQYF. DNA of the CDR3: TGTGCCAGCAGACAATCCTACGAGCAGTACTTC.

The rearrangement joins TRBV29-1 to TRBJ2-1; 8 bases match TRBD1. This CDR3 contains 14 residues. Germline CDR1 is SQVTM and CDR2 is ANQGSEA. V lost 7 bases and J lost 4; bases outside the gene matches: 9. CDR3 loop: CSAVMGQEYNEQFF. CDR3 nucleotide sequence: TGCAGCGCGGTAATGGGACAGGAATACAATGAGCAGTTCTTC.

This chain uses TRBV4-2 with TRBJ2-7; 7 nucleotides agree with TRBD2. The CDR3 runs 14 residues. The germline CDR1 and CDR2 sequences are LGHNA and YNFKEQ. With V trimmed by 4 bases and J by 2 bases, 5 bases remained unmatched. The CDR3: CASSPAGSTYEQYF. The CDR3 DNA reads as TGTGCCAGCAGCCCAGCGGGGTCCACCTACGAGCAGTACTTC.

This chain links TRBV19 with TRBJ2-1; D gene uncertain. Germline CDR1 and CDR2: LNHDA and SQIVND (reference sequence). The CDR3 runs 15 residues. The V end lost 4 bases, the J end lost 4 bases, and 14 bases lay between the germline ends. The CDR3 nucleotides are TGTGCCAGTAGTAAAGAACCGCAGGCATACAATGAGCAGTTCTTC. Translating it yields CASSKEPQAYNEQFF.

The rearrangement links TRBV28 to TRBJ2-1; D gene ambiguous. The CDR3 consists of 17 residues. The ends were cut back, 1 base at V and 0 bases at J, with 13 bases in the middle. The germline V gene encodes CDR1 MDHEN and CDR2 SYDVKM. CDR3 residues: CASSLLAVSSSYNEQFF. CDR3 in DNA: TGTGCCAGCAGTTTATTGGCCGTTTCAAGCTCCTACAATGAGCAGTTCTTC.

This chain connects TRBV29-1 to TRBJ1-4; weak D call: TRBD1 (5 bases). This CDR3 comprises 13 residues. V shed 8 bases and J shed 4 bases, with 14 bases lying between them. From germline, CDR1 is SQVTM and CDR2 ANQGSEA. CDR3 residues: CSSQEGNNEKLFF. The CDR3 DNA is TGCAGCTCCCAGGAGGGGAATAATGAAAAACTGTTTTTT.

This chain joins TRBV27 and TRBJ2-2, with unresolved D. CDR1 is MNHEY, CDR2 SMNVEV, per germline (reference sequence). The CDR3 length is 14 residues. Trimming took 8 bases from V and 1 from J, leaving 11 bases between them. Here the CDR3 reads CASSPGLNTGELFF. The DNA for the CDR3 is TGTGCCAGCTCCCCCGGGCTGAACACCGGGGAGCTGTTTTTT.